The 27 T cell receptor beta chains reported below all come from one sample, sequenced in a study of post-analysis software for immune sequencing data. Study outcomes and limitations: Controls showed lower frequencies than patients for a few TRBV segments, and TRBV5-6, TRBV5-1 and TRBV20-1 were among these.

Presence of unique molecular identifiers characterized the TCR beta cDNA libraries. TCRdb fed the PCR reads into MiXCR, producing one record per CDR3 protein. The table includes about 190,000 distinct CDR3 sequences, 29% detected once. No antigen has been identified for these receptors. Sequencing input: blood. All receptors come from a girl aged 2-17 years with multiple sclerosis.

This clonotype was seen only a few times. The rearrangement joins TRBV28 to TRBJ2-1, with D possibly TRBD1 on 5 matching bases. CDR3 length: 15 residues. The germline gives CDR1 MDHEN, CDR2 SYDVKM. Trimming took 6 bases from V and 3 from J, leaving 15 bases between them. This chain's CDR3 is CASSNYGQIYNEQFF. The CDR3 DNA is TGTGCCAGCAGCAACTATGGACAAATCTACAATGAGCAGTTCTTC.

The CDR3 region is CASSKGPRTGRSYNEQFF. CDR3 DNA sequence: TGTGCCAGCAGCAAAGGACCAAGGACAGGGAGGTCCTACAATGAGCAGTTCTTC. The V gene is TRBV21-1, the J gene TRBJ2-1; TRBD1, the D gene given by the table, was not confirmed from the DNA. TRBV21-1 is reported as a pseudogene. This CDR3 comprises 18 residues.

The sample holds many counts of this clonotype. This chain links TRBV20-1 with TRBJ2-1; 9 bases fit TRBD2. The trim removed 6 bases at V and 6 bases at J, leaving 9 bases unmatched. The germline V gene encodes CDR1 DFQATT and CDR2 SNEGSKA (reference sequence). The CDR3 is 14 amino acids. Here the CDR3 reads CSAQSGLAPNEQFF. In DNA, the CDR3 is TGCAGTGCCCAGAGCGGACTAGCGCCCAATGAGCAGTTCTTC.

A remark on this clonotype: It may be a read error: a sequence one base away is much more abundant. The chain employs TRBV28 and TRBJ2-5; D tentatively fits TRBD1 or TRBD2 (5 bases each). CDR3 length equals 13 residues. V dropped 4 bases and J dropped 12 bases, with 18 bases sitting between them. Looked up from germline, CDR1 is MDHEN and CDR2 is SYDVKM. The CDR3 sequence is CASSSNTGTIEYF. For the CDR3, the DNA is TGTGCCAGCAGTTCAAACACCGGGACGATCGAGTACTTC.

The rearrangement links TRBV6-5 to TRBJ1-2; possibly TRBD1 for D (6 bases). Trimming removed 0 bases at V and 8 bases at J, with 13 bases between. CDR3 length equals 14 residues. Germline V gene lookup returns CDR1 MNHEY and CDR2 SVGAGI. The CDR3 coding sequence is TGTGCCAGCAGTTACTCGAGCTTTGGGGGCGGCTACACCTTC. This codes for CASSYSSFGGGYTF.

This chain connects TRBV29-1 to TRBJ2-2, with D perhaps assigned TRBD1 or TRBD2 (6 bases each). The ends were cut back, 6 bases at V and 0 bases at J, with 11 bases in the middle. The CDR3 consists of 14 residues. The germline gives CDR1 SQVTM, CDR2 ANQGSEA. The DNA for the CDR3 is TGCAGCGTGGAGGGGGAATCGAACACCGGGGAGCTGTTTTTT. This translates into CSVEGESNTGELFF.

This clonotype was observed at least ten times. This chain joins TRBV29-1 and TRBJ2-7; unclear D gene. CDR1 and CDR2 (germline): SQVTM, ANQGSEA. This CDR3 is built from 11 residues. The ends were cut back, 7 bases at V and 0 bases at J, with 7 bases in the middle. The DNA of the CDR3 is TGCAGCGCCGGTAGCTCCTACGAGCAGTACTTC. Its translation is CSAGSSYEQYF.

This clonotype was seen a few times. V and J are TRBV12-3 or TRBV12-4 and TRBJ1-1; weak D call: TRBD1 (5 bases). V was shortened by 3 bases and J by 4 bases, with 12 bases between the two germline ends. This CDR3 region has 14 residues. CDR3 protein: CASSFRDGGTEAFF. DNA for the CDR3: TGTGCCAGCAGTTTCAGGGACGGGGGCACTGAAGCTTTCTTT.

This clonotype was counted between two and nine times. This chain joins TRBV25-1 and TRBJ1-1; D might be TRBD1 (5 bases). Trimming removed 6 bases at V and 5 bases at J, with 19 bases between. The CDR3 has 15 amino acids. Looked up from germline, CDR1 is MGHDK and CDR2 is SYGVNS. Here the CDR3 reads CASSALGGGETEAFF. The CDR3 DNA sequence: TGTGCCAGCAGCGCGCTGGGGGGGGGAGAAACTGAAGCTTTCTTT. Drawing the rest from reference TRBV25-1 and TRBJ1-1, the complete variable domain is EADIYQTPRYLVIGTGKKITLECSQTMGHDKMYWYQQDPGMELHLIHYSYGVNSTEKGDLSSESTVSRIRTEHFPLTLESARPSHTSQYLCASSALGGGETEAFFGQGTRLTVV.

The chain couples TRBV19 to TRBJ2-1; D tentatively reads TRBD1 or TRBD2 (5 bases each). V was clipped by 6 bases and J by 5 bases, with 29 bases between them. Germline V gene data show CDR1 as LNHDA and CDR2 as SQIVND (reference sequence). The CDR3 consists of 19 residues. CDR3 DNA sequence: TGTGCCAGTAGCAATCGAGGGACGGAGAGAGGGACCGCCCACAATGAGCAGTTCTTC. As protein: CASSNRGTERGTAHNEQFF.

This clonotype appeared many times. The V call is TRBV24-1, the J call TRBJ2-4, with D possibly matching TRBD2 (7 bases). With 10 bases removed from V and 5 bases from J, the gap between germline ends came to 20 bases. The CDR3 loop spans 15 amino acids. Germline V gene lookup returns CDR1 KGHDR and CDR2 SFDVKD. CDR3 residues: CATSPAGAGENIQYF. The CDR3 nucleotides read TGTGCCACTTCGCCCGCGGGGGCCGGAGAAAACATTCAGTACTTC.

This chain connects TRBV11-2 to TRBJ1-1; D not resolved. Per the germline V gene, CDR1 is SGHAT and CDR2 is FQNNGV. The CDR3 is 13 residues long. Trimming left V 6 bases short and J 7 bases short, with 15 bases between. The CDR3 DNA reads TGTGCCAGCAGACCCCCGGTGGGGTATGAAGCTTTCTTT. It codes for CASRPPVGYEAFF.

DNA of the CDR3: TGCGCCAGCAGCTCGCCGGCTGCGGACACCGGGGAGCTGTTTTTT. Amino acids: CASSSPAADTGELFF. The V gene is TRBV5-1, the J gene TRBJ2-2; no clear D. Germline V gives CDR1 SGHRS, CDR2 YFSETQ. CDR3 length: 15 amino acids. Trimming stripped 3 bases from V and 3 bases from J, with 12 bases between.

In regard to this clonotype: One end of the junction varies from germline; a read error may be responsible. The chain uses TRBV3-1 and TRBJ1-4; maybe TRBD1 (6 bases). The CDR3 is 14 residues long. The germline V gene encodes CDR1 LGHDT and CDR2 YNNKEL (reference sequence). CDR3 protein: CASSLKGVGEKRFF. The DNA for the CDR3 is TGTGCCAGCAGCCTTAAGGGGGTCGGTGAAAAACGGTTTTTT.

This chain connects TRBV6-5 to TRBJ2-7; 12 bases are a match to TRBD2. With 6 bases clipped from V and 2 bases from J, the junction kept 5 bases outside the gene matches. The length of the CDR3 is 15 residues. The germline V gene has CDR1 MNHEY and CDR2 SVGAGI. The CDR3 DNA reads TGTGCCAGCAGCGAGACTAGCGGGGGACCCTACGAGCAGTACTTC. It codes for CASSETSGGPYEQYF.

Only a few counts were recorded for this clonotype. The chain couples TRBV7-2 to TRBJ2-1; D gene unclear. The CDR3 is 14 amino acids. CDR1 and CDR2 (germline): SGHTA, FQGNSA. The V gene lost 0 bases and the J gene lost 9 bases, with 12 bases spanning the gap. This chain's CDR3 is CASSLARHSGEQFF. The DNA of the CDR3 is TGTGCCAGCAGCTTAGCGCGTCACTCTGGTGAGCAGTTCTTC.

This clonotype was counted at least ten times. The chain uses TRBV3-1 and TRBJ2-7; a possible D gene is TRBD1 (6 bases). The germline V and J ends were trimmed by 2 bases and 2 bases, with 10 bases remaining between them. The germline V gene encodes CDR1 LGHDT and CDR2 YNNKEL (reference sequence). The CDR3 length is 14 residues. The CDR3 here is CASSQQGITYEQYF. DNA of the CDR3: TGTGCCAGCAGCCAACAGGGGATCACCTACGAGCAGTACTTC.

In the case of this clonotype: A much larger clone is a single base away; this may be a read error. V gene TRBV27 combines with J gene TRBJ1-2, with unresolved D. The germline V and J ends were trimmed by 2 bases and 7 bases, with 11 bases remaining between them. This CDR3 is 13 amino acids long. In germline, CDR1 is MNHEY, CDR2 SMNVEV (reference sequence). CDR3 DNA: TGTGCCAGCAGTTTAATGCCGGACTGTGGCTACACCTTC. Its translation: CASSLMPDCGYTF.

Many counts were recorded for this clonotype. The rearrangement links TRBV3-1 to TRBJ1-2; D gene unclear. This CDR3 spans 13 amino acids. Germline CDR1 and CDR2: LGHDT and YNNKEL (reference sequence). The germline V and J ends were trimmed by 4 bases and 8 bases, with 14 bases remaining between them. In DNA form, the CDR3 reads TGTGCCAGCAGCCCAGAGGGTGTTCGGGGCTACACCTTC. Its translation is CASSPEGVRGYTF. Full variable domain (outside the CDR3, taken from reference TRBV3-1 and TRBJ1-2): DTAVSQTPKYLVTQMGNDKSIKCEQNLGHDTMYWYKQDSKKFLKIMFSYNNKELIINETVPNRFSPKSPDKAHLNLHINSLELGDSAVYFCASSPEGVRGYTFGSGTRLTVV.

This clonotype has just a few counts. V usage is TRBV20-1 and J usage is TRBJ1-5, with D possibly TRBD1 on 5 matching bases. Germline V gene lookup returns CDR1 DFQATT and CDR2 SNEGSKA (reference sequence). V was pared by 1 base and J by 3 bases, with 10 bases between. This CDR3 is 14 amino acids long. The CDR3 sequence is CSARVGGHNQPQHF. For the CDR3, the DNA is TGCAGTGCTAGAGTCGGCGGACACAATCAGCCCCAGCATTTT.

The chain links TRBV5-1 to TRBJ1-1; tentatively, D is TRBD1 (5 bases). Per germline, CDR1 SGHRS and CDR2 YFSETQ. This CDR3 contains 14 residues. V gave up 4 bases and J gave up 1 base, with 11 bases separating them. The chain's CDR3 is CASSGSGPNTEAFF. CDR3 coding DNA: TGCGCCAGCAGCGGTTCGGGGCCGAACACTGAAGCTTTCTTT.

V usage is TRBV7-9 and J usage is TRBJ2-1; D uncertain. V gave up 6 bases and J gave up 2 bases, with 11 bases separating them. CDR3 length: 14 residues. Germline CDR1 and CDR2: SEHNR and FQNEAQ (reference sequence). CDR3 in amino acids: CASSKTGTYNEQFF. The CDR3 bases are TGTGCCAGCAGTAAGACGGGTACCTACAATGAGCAGTTCTTC. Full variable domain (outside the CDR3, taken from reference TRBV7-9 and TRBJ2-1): DTGVSQNPRHKITKRGQNVTFRCDPISEHNRLYWYRQTLGQGPEFLTYFQNEAQLEKSRLLSDRFSAERPKGSFSTLEIQRTEQGDSAMYLCASSKTGTYNEQFFGPGTRLTVL.

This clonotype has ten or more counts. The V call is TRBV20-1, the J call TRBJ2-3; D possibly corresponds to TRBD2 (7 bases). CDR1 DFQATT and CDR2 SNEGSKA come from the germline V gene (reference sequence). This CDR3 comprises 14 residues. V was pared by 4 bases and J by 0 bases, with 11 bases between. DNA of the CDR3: TGCAGTGCTACTGGGGGGGGCAGCACAGATACGCAGTATTTT. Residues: CSATGGGSTDTQYF.

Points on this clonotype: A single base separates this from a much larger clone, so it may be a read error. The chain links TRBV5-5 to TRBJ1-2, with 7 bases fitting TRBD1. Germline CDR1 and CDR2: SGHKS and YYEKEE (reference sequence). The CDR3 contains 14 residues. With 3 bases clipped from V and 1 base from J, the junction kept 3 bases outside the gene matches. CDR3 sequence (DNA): TGTGCCAGCAGCTGGGACAGCGGTAACTATGGCTACACCTTC. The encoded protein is CASSWDSGNYGYTF. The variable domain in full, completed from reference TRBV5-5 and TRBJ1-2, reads DAGVTQSPTHLIKTRGQQVTLRCSPISGHKSVSWYQQVLGQGPQFIFQYYEKEERGRGNFPDRFSARQFPNYSSELNVNALLLGDSALYLCASSWDSGNYGYTFGSGTRLTVV.

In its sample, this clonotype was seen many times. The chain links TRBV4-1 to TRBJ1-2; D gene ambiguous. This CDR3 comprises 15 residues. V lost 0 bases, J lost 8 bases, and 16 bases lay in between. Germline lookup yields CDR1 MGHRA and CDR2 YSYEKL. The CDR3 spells CASSQDGRREGGYTF. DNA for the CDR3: TGCGCCAGCAGCCAAGATGGGAGGAGGGAGGGCGGCTACACCTTC.

The CDR3 DNA sequence: TGTGCCACCACTATAAACTCCTACGAGCAGTACTTC. This sequence encodes CATTINSYEQYF. This chain joins TRBV2 and TRBJ2-4; no definite D call. The J call may be faulty, since TRBJ2-7 better matches the DNA end. The germline gives CDR1 SNHLY, CDR2 FYNNEI. The CDR3 covers 12 residues.

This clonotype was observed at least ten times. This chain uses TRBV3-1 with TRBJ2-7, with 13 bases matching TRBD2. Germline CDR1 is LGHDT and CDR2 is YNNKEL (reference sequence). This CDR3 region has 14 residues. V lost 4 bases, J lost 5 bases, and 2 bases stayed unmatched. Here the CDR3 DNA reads TGTGCCAGCAGCCCCGGACTAGCGGGAGACGAGCAGTACTTC. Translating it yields CASSPGLAGDEQYF.